This TCR beta chain was sequenced during a study of Graves' ophthalmopathy and Graves' hyperthyroidism. Whole-study context: Before any treatment was given, at initial diagnosis, peripheral blood was collected.

CDR1 and CDR2 (germline): MNHNS, SASEGT. V gave up 2 bases and J gave up 5 bases, with 15 bases separating them. CDR3 length: 15 residues. Patients were excluded if they had other autoimmune diseases or uncontrolled infections, and likewise if pregnancy or lactation applied. This clonotype was counted at least ten times. The antigen is undetermined. The study amplified TCR beta CDR3 regions using RNA transcripts. A first-round RT-PCR used HTBI primers, followed by a second-round multiplex PCR. TCRdb re-derived calls from the multiplex PCR reads in MiXCR, one entry per CDR3 protein. The top ten hold 35% to 55% of the sample, which has 200,000 to 250,000 distinct CDR3 sequences, roughly 21% seen once. Whole-study findings and limits: Clonotypes were expanded in thyroid at above 0.001 frequency, and most also appeared in blood. A roughly 83% specificity and around 89% sensitivity were achieved by a 13-signature model that separated ophthalmopathy from stable hyperthyroidism.

The rearrangement joins TRBV6-1 to TRBJ1-1; D uncertain. The sequence was collected from a woman aged 45-65 years with Graves' ophthalmopathy. What was sequenced was peripheral blood. CDR3 DNA sequence: TGTGCCAGCAGTGAAAAGCGGGCTATATGGACTGAAGCTTTCTTT. Amino acids: CASSEKRAIWTEAFF.